This T cell receptor (beta chain) was identified during a study of post-analysis software for immune sequencing data. Looking at the study overall: Progressive-relapsing, secondary progressive and relapsing-remitting multiple sclerosis were among the disease courses included. Regarding the study as a whole: Same-batch preparations were strongly co-clustered by F measure. Versus controls, multiple sclerosis patients showed significantly lower diversity (normalized Chao1).

Unique-molecular-identifier-tagged TCR beta cDNA libraries were used. A population of about 0.95 to 10 million T cells gave rise to approximately 530,000 cDNA molecules. TCRdb re-derived calls from the PCR reads in MiXCR, one entry per CDR3 protein. The sample records 820,000 or so distinct CDR3 sequences, roughly 50% being singletons. Turning to this clonotype: Its antigen is unidentified.

This clonotype was sampled from a girl aged 10 to 17 with multiple sclerosis. The specimen was blood.

For the CDR3, the DNA is TGTGCCAGCAGCCGCGCACGGACCACAGCGGCCTACACAGATACGCAGTATTTT. This gives the protein CASSRARTTAAYTDTQYF. The chain employs TRBV4-2 and TRBJ2-3, with D perhaps matching TRBD2 (5 bases). This CDR3 is 18 amino acids long. Trimming took 4 bases from V and 2 from J, leaving 22 bases between them. The V gene's germline CDR1 is LGHNA and CDR2 YNFKEQ.